This TCR beta chain derives from a study of T-cell memory formation after mild COVID-19. Points from the study as a whole: Clones contracting day 15 to 85 were balanced CD4/CD8; later expanders leaned CD4+.

A single record per CDR3 protein comes from TCRdb applying MiXCR to the 5' RACE reads. The profile shows 250,000 to 400,000 distinct CDR3 sequences, roughly an eighth of them singletons. This clonotype was counted only a few times. Antigen unknown. This CDR3 is built from 15 residues. The trim removed 0 bases at V and 7 bases at J, leaving 5 bases unmatched. The germline V gene encodes CDR1 MGHRA and CDR2 YSYEKL. The chain combines TRBV4-1 with TRBJ2-1; TRBD1 agrees at 8 bases. The sequenced sample was PBMCs or a T cell subset sorted from them (not recorded which). The receptor's source is a man between 18 and 35 years old who had mild COVID-19 (a few samples of this study predate the infection). Cell type and time point are not known. CDR3 amino acids: CASSQDPDRANEQFF. The CDR3, as DNA: TGCGCCAGCAGCCAAGATCCGGACAGGGCGAATGAGCAGTTCTTC.